Following are 8 T cell receptor beta chains from one sample sequenced in a study of blood T cell repertoires in COVID-19. The repertoire was sequenced with immunoSEQ multiplex PCR; TCRdb's copy has only in-frame clones and lacks some. Here the sample spans fewer than 120,000 clones, about 85% being singletons. The sample comprised peripheral blood. These receptors were obtained from a human donor in a cohort sampled during active COVID-19.

The chain employs TRBV30 and TRBJ2-2; 11 bases match TRBD2. Germline trimming cut 0 bases from V and 3 bases from J; bases unmatched to any gene: 0. From germline, CDR1 is GTSNPN and CDR2 SVGIG (reference sequence). The CDR3 has 15 amino acids. The CDR3 nucleotides are TGTGCCTGGAGTGTGGGACTAGCGGACACCGGGGAGCTGTTTTTT. Amino acids: CAWSVGLADTGELFF.

This clone appeared a single time. The chain combines TRBV3-1 (or the pseudogene TRBV3-2) with TRBJ2-7; TRBD2 agrees at 11 bases. CDR1 and CDR2 from the germline V gene are LGHDT and YNNKEL (reference sequence). The CDR3 extends over 19 amino acids. Trimming cost V 5 bases and J 5 bases; bases outside gene matches: 20. The CDR3 loop reads CASSYLGTSGPKGRHEQYF. As DNA, the CDR3 is TGTGCCAGCAGCTACCTCGGGACTAGCGGCCCAAAAGGTCGGCACGAGCAGTACTTC.

V gene TRBV24-1 combines with J gene TRBJ2-3; TRBD1 agrees at 7 bases. Trimming at V came to 9 bases and at J to 2 bases, leaving 4 bases not matched to a gene. Germline V gene lookup returns CDR1 KGHDR and CDR2 SFDVKD. This CDR3 contains 13 residues. The CDR3 DNA reads TGTGCCACCGGACAGGTAAACACAGATACGCAGTATTTT. Its protein is CATGQVNTDTQYF.

V is TRBV30 and J is TRBJ2-5; D is possibly TRBD2 (6 bases). V gave up 7 bases and J gave up 4 bases, with 16 bases separating them. CDR1 and CDR2 from the germline V gene are GTSNPN and SVGIG (reference sequence). This CDR3 region has 13 residues. CDR3 sequence reads: CASAGTQVETQYF. CDR3 in DNA: TGTGCCTCTGCCGGGACTCAGGTAGAGACCCAGTACTTC.

The CDR3 is CASSLMAAGAGNTIYF. The CDR3 nucleotides are TGTGCCAGCAGCTTAATGGCGGCAGGGGCAGGAAACACCATATATTTT. V gene TRBV7-2 combines with J gene TRBJ1-3; tentative D call: TRBD1 (6 bases). In germline, CDR1 is SGHTA, CDR2 FQGNSA. V lost 2 bases and J 4 bases, leaving 15 bases between the germline ends. CDR3 size: 16 residues.

The V and J genes are TRBV5-1 and TRBJ2-7, with a tentative D call TRBD2 (6 bases). Trimming left V 0 bases short and J 0 bases short, with 13 bases between. CDR1 SGHRS and CDR2 YFSETQ come from the germline V gene. The CDR3 has 16 amino acids. The CDR3 loop reads CASSLGLRLGSYEQYF. Written as DNA, the CDR3 is TGCGCCAGCAGCTTGGGGCTAAGACTAGGCTCCTACGAGCAGTACTTC.

The chain is built from TRBV20-1 and TRBJ2-1; TRBD2 might be the D (7 bases). The germline CDR1 and CDR2 sequences are DFQATT and SNEGSKA (reference sequence). The germline V and J ends were trimmed by 3 bases and 0 bases, with 12 bases remaining between them. This CDR3 is built from 15 residues. The CDR3, as DNA: TGCAGTGCTAGTGGGGGCGGGAGCTCCTACAATGAGCAGTTCTTC. The encoded protein is CSASGGGSSYNEQFF.

The genes are TRBV11-2 and TRBJ1-2; 7 bases match TRBD1. From germline, CDR1 is SGHAT and CDR2 FQNNGV. This CDR3 has 14 amino acids. V shed 5 bases, J shed 7 bases, and the junction held 10 bases outside the gene matches. The CDR3 sequence is CASSQYDRESGYTF. CDR3 sequence (DNA): TGTGCCAGCAGCCAATACGACAGGGAGTCTGGCTACACCTTC. Using reference TRBV11-2 and TRBJ1-2 for the parts outside the CDR3, the full variable domain is EAGVAQSPRYKIIEKRQSVAFWCNPISGHATLYWYQQILGQGPKLLIQFQNNGVVDDSQLPKDRFSAERLKGVDSTLKIQPAKLEDSAVYLCASSQYDRESGYTFGSGTRLTVV.